This T cell receptor beta chain was documented in a study of T cell responses to AZD1222 COVID-19 vaccine listed by TCRdb under 2021. A note on the overall study: TCR sequencing was performed for roughly 250 trial participants, of whom about 200 were given two doses of AZD1222 and some 25 were given two doses of MenACWY control vaccine. Trial participants were enrolled into age subgroups of 18-55, 56-69 and 70-plus years, which contained 148, 28 and 57 TCR-sequenced participants, respectively.

The germline V gene yields SGHRS for CDR1 and YFSETQ for CDR2. Measured from the cysteine to the phenylalanine, the CDR3 is 13 residues long. Left in the record is the CDR3 DNA by itself, 39 bases read in frame from the first base. Here V drops 3 bases and J drops 3 bases, and the junction holds 2 bases not matched to any gene. A remark on this clone: The antigen this receptor binds is unknown. No much larger clone exists at a distance of one base, and base qualities are not known.

The time point label for this specimen denotes: about 28 days (+/-7) after the second vaccine dose. Because spike-specific TCR depth and breadth did not differ between the two schedules, AZD1222 recipients who got a second dose at roughly 4 weeks were pooled with those who got a second dose at roughly 12 weeks. The vaccinee samples were drawn from two UK trials, COV001 and COV002, one of which was a single-blind randomized controlled phase 2/3 trial testing AZD1222 (ChAdOx1 nCoV-19) in healthy adults. For TCRbeta chain sequencing, PBMC samples were collected from trial participants at day 0 and at day 28 after the second dose. The CDR3 regions of human TCRbeta chains were analyzed by immunosequencing. As for how the authors treated the data: Repertoire TCRs were checked for matches against a reference library of SARS-CoV-2-specific TCRs that had been generated using the MIRA antigen-specificity platform. Breadth was defined as the fraction of unique TCRs that were SARS-CoV-2-associated. Depth was defined as the fraction of total T cells that were SARS-CoV-2-associated. Each spike-specific TCR was assigned to its reactive spike region and to a CD4 or CD8 class using the MIRA data. Log10-transformed breadth and depth values were compared by one-way ANOVA with Sidak's multiple comparisons tests. TCRdb stores this immuneACCESS table with in-frame sequences only. Part of the clones is absent; in the studies checked, under half of the shortfall reflects unresolved V genes, and no reason is known for the rest. The V and J calls and the clone size are those of that table, but D and trimming were determined from the DNA. The sample yields tens of thousands of clones; around 90% were counted once. The ten largest clonotypes hold roughly 4.9% of the sample.

Overall study outcomes, separate from this receptor: The vaccine-associated CD4 TCRs covered the entire spike protein, and the dominant responses fell in regions 160-218 and 743-854. Reportedly, close to half of the unique spike-specific TCRs recognized epitopes lying outside the regions that are mutated in the B.1.351 and B.1.1.7 variants. The 56-69-year group was small, and its depth increase did not reach significance, likely because of low power. After two AZD1222 doses, spike-specific TCR breadth and depth were significantly higher than at day 0 and than in MenACWY recipients. Because no samples from the day 14 peak response were available, repertoires could be characterized only after the peak T cell response. Conclusions about previously exposed vaccinees are limited because only six or seven AZD1222 recipients were SARS-CoV-2 seropositive at baseline. Most participants were white British and females outnumbered males, and the authors suggested that clonal diversity may have been underestimated.

The chain is made from TRBV5-1 and TRBJ2-7; 8 middle bases align to TRBD1. Material: peripheral blood, obtained 28 days after the second AZD1222 dose. This receptor was identified in an adult who received the AZD1222 COVID-19 vaccine. The CDR3 protein is CASSSGTGYEQYF. Here is the DNA: TGCGCCAGCAGCTCCGGGACAGGCTACGAGCAGTACTTC.